Below, one T cell receptor (beta chain) is given with its context. Produced via immunoSEQ multiplex PCR; TCRdb's table is partial and in-frame only. The data contain some 120,000 clones, about 89% of them seen just once; the ten biggest clones take up 4% to 5%. The source of the sample is a study of blood T cell repertoires in COVID-19. For the study at large: Acute and convalescent COVID-19 samples came from the United States, Italy and Spain. PBMCs, B-cell-depleted T cells, or T cells were the source of the cDNA or gDNA that made up the material.

The sample taken for sequencing was peripheral blood. The sequence came from a man aged 40-49 years with acute or convalescent COVID-19.

Here the CDR3 reads CASSYGTYNEQFF. Here the CDR3 DNA reads TGTGCCAGCAGTTACGGTACTTACAATGAGCAGTTCTTC. The V call is TRBV6-2 or TRBV6-3, the J call TRBJ2-1; D is undetermined. The CDR3 covers 13 residues. Trimming removed 2 bases at V and 4 bases at J, with 6 bases between. Per the germline V gene, CDR1 is MNHEY and CDR2 is SVGEGT.